The rows below give T cell receptor beta chains drawn from one sample of a study of cytomegalovirus exposure and HLA in healthy donors. Generated by immunoSEQ multiplex PCR, the TCRdb table keeps only in-frame clones and is missing some. This table holds about 43,000 clones, less than 75% found once. Input material: PBMCs. All receptors derive from a man in his sixties in good health and CMV-seropositive. Each CDR3 is given with its conserved first and last residue. D genes are given only for firm matches. The size field is filled for only some rows; it gives once, few, many or a size class.

DNA | CDR3 | D | J | size | V
TGCGCCAGCAGCGGGACAGGGGCCCCTGAAGCTTTCTTT | CASSGTGAPEAFF | TRBD1 | TRBJ1-1 | medium-sized | TRBV5-1
TGCAGCGTTGAAATTGGAGACAGCTCCTACGAGCAGTACTTC | CSVEIGDSSYEQYF | . | TRBJ2-7 | once | TRBV29-1
TGTGCCAGCAGCACACGGGACAGGGGGCCCCAGCATTTT | CASSTRDRGPQHF | TRBD1 | TRBJ1-5 | . | TRBV6-5
TGTACCAGCAAGAACGAGGGGAACAGGGGGCCGGAGAATTCACCCCTCCACTTT | CTSKNEGNRGPENSPLHF | TRBD1 | TRBJ1-6 | . | TRBV4-2
TGTGCCAGCAGCCCAGTCCTCGGGGTTGGAGAGACCCAGTACTTC | CASSPVLGVGETQYF | . | TRBJ2-5 | . | TRBV7-6
TGTGCCAGCAGCTTAAGTGCGGGAAGCTCCTACAATGAGCAGTTCTTC | CASSLSAGSSYNEQFF | . | TRBJ2-1 | . | TRBV7-9
TGTGCCAGCAGTTTGGGCCAGGGGGCATGGGAGCAGTACTTC | CASSLGQGAWEQYF | TRBD1 | TRBJ2-7 | . | TRBV27
TGCGCCAGCAGCCAAGAAGCGGGAGAGCCAGATACGCAGTATTTT | CASSQEAGEPDTQYF | TRBD2 | TRBJ2-3 | . | TRBV4-3
TGTGCCAGCAGTTCCCGGGGGACCGGCCGGGGCGAGCAGTACTTC | CASSSRGTGRGEQYF | . | TRBJ2-7 | . | TRBV27
TGTGCCAGCAGCTCGTGGGGGACAGGGAGGACTGAAGCTTTCTTT | CASSSWGTGRTEAFF | TRBD1 | TRBJ1-1 | . | TRBV5-4
TGTGCCAGCAGCTTGCAGGTGGCGGAGACCCAGTACTTC | CASSLQVAETQYF | . | TRBJ2-5 | . | TRBV5-5
TGTGCCAGCAGTGCACCGCGAGCGGGGAAGTTTTTATACGAGCAGTACTTC | CASSAPRAGKFLYEQYF | TRBD2 | TRBJ2-7 | . | TRBV28
TGTGCCAGCAGTAACTACAGGGTCGGTGGCAATCAGCCCCAGCATTTT | CASSNYRVGGNQPQHF | . | TRBJ1-5 | few | TRBV5-6
TGTGCCAGGGGGGAGCCAAAGGGGACAGAATTGAACACTGAAGCTTTCTTT | CARGEPKGTELNTEAFF | TRBD1 | TRBJ1-1 | once | TRBV2
TGTGCCAGCAGCTTATTATCAGGACAGAAGAACACCGGGGAGCTGTTTTTT | CASSLLSGQKNTGELFF | . | TRBJ2-2 | . | TRBV7-6
TGTGCCAGCAGCCAAGTACCAGGCGTGAACACTGAAGCTTTCTTT | CASSQVPGVNTEAFF | . | TRBJ1-1 | . | TRBV14
TGTGCCAGCAGCGTTAGCGGGATCCCCAATGAGCAGTTCTTC | CASSVSGIPNEQFF | TRBD2 | TRBJ2-1 | . | TRBV11-3
TGTGCCAGCAGCACTGGCCTCCGGGGATACAATGAGCAGTTCTTC | CASSTGLRGYNEQFF | . | TRBJ2-1 | . | TRBV7-3
TGTGCCAGCAGTTTCAGGGGGGCCTATGGCTACACCTTC | CASSFRGAYGYTF | TRBD1 | TRBJ1-2 | . | TRBV28
TGTGCCAGCAGTGGGCAGGGGGCGGACGTCCCCCCCTACGAGCAGTACTTC | CASSGQGADVPPYEQYF | TRBD1 | TRBJ2-7 | . | TRBV6-1
TGTGCCAGCAGCCAAGTCTCGGGACTAGCGACCTACGAGCAGTACTTC | CASSQVSGLATYEQYF | TRBD2 | TRBJ2-7 | . | TRBV6-6
TGTGCCAGCAGCGTAGGGAGGTCGGGCGGAAAACTGTTTTTT | CASSVGRSGGKLFF | . | TRBJ1-4 | . | TRBV9
TGTGCCAGCTCACCTGGAGCCGGATACGAGCAGTACTTC | CASSPGAGYEQYF | . | TRBJ2-7 | . | TRBV18
TGTGCCAGCTCACCACTGGCCCAGGGTGATGGCTACACCTTC | CASSPLAQGDGYTF | . | TRBJ1-2 | . | TRBV18
TGTGCCAGTAGTATGCGGGACGGCTCCTACGAGCAGTACTTC | CASSMRDGSYEQYF | . | TRBJ2-7 | once | TRBV19
TGTGCCAGCAGTCCACAACCCAGGGGTAGGGCTAACTATGGCTACACCTTC | CASSPQPRGRANYGYTF | . | TRBJ1-2 | . | TRBV27
TGTGCCAGCAGCATCCTAGCGGGTCAGGTTGGTAATGAGCAGTTCTTC | CASSILAGQVGNEQFF | TRBD2 | TRBJ2-1 | few | TRBV7-8
TGTGCCAGTAGTCACTTGAACACTGAAGCTTTCTTT | CASSHLNTEAFF | . | TRBJ1-1 | . | TRBV19
TGTGCCAGTAGGGGGGAGGTTGGCAATCAGCCCCAGCATTTT | CASRGEVGNQPQHF | . | TRBJ1-5 | . | TRBV19
TGTGCCAGCAGCCCCAAGGGGGCTTGGGGGATCGAGCAGTACTTC | CASSPKGAWGIEQYF | TRBD1 | TRBJ2-7 | . | TRBV7-9
TGTGCCAGCAGCTCCGGGATGGAAGAGACCCAGTACTTC | CASSSGMEETQYF | . | TRBJ2-5 | few | TRBV7-3
TGTGCCAGCAGCCCCCAGATAGGGAGGGAAGCTTTCTTT | CASSPQIGREAFF | . | TRBJ1-1 | . | TRBV7-2
TGTGCCAGCAGCCGATCGACTAGCAACAATGAGCAGTTCTTC | CASSRSTSNNEQFF | TRBD2 | TRBJ2-1 | . | TRBV7-9
TGTGCCAGCAGTCAACGGGACAGGGAAAAACTGTTTTTT | CASSQRDREKLFF | TRBD1 | TRBJ1-4 | . | TRBV6-1
TGTGCCTGGAATGGGACAGGGGAAGGGAATGTAGATCAGCCCCAGCATTTT | CAWNGTGEGNVDQPQHF | TRBD1 | TRBJ1-5 | . | TRBV30
TGTGCCAGTAAGGGACAGGGCCCTTACGAGCAGTACTTC | CASKGQGPYEQYF | TRBD1 | TRBJ2-7 | once | TRBV18
TGTGCCAGCAGCCCCCTTGAAGGGGTGACTCCGGGGGCCAACGTCCTGACTTTC | CASSPLEGVTPGANVLTF | . | TRBJ2-6 | . | TRBV7-2
TGTGCTAGCAGCGAGGGACAGCACGAGACCCAGTACTTC | CASSEGQHETQYF | TRBD1 | TRBJ2-5 | . | TRBV7-7
TGTGCCACCAGCAGAGATATTCCCGGGACTTATGAAAAACTGTTTTTT | CATSRDIPGTYEKLFF | . | TRBJ1-4 | . | TRBV15
TGCGCCAGCAGAGGGGGTTTGAACGAAAAACTGTTTTTT | CASRGGLNEKLFF | . | TRBJ1-4 | . | TRBV5-1
TGTGCCAGCAGCTTAGGGGGACAGTGGTCCTACGAGCAGTACTTC | CASSLGGQWSYEQYF | TRBD1 | TRBJ2-7 | . | TRBV7-9
TGTGCCAGCAGCTCCTTCCGGGAGGGCCTACCAAAGGGAGCCTACGAGCAGTACTTC | CASSSFREGLPKGAYEQYF | TRBD2 | TRBJ2-7 | . | TRBV7-7
TGTGCCAGAAGCTATGATCTAGCGGGAAAAACCCACAATGAGCAGTTCTTC | CARSYDLAGKTHNEQFF | TRBD2 | TRBJ2-1 | . | TRBV5-3
TGCGCCAGCAGTGAGGACAGGTTGGGCTACACCTTC | CASSEDRLGYTF | . | TRBJ1-2 | few | TRBV10-2
TGTGCCAGCAGCCCACGTCCGGGACAGGGCTATGGCTACACCTTC | CASSPRPGQGYGYTF | TRBD1 | TRBJ1-2 | . | TRBV9
TGCGCCAGCAGCCAAGATTGGGCGGGACGGTACAATGAGCAGTTCTTC | CASSQDWAGRYNEQFF | . | TRBJ2-1 | . | TRBV4-3
TGTGCCAGCAGCCGACTAGCGGGAGACTACGAGCAGTACTTC | CASSRLAGDYEQYF | TRBD2 | TRBJ2-7 | once | TRBV7-2
TGTGCCAGCAGTTACGGTAGGGGGCCCTACGAGCAGTACTTC | CASSYGRGPYEQYF | TRBD1 | TRBJ2-7 | . | TRBV6-5
TGCGCCAGCAGCCAAGATCTCAGGGTTAATCAGCCCCAGCATTTT | CASSQDLRVNQPQHF | . | TRBJ1-5 | few | TRBV4-3
TGTGCCAGTAGGGCCTGGGGGCTACGGGCCGCCAATGAGCAGTTCTTC | CASRAWGLRAANEQFF | . | TRBJ2-1 | . | TRBV19
TGTGCCAGCAGTTTGCACCCCCGAGGATCCTCTGGGGCCAACGTCCTGACTTTC | CASSLHPRGSSGANVLTF | . | TRBJ2-6 | . | TRBV27
TGTGCCAGCAGTCAGCAGGGGACCTCGGGAGCTTTCTTT | CASSQQGTSGAFF | . | TRBJ1-1 | few | TRBV6-5
TGTGCCAGCAGCCGACAGGGGTTGGGCGAGCAGTACTTC | CASSRQGLGEQYF | TRBD1 | TRBJ2-7 | few | TRBV7-2
TGTGCCAGCAGTCCGGACAGAAGCACGCAGTATTTT | CASSPDRSTQYF | . | TRBJ2-3 | . | TRBV6-5
TGTGCCAGCAGGGGGGGTGAGACCCAGTACTTC | CASRGGETQYF | . | TRBJ2-5 | . | TRBV6-6
TGCAGCGAGTTCCCACTTGCGGCGGGGAACCAAGAGACCCAGTACTTC | CSEFPLAAGNQETQYF | . | TRBJ2-5 | . | TRBV29-1
TGTGCCAGCAGTTTTGTAGGGGGGGCGGGCGAGCAGTACTTC | CASSFVGGAGEQYF | . | TRBJ2-7 | . | TRBV27
TGTGCTAGCAGCTCGGGTTCGGGGGGACCAGATACGCAGTATTTT | CASSSGSGGPDTQYF | TRBD2 | TRBJ2-3 | . | TRBV7-7
TGTGCCAGCAGTTTACAGAGACAGAGGGAGGTCCAAGAGGCCCAGTACTTC | CASSLQRQREVQEAQYF | . | TRBJ2-5 | . | TRBV28
TGCAGCGTCGAGACTAGCGGGAAGGGCGAGCAGTACTTC | CSVETSGKGEQYF | TRBD2 | TRBJ2-7 | few | TRBV29-1